The rows below give T cell receptor beta chains drawn from one sample of a study of graft-versus-host responses after intestinal transplantation. What these receptors recognize is not known. Only in-frame clones appear in the TCRdb table, and some are missing; sequencing was by immunoSEQ multiplex PCR. The table records more than 90,000 clones, roughly 92% of them present only once. The material was unstimulated CD4+ T cells sorted from spleen or lymph node cells, obtained before transplant. The receptors were sampled from a human donor who was the organ donor for an intestinal transplant. Each CDR3 is given with its conserved first and last residue. The D gene is left open where the match is weak. Expanded clones get a size class; other rows say once, few or many, or leave the size out.

j_call	clone_size	d_call	v_call	cdr3_aa	cdr3_nt
TRBJ2-1	-	-	TRBV7-2	CASSLAGIAYNEQFF	TGTGCCAGCAGCTTAGCTGGGATTGCCTACAATGAGCAGTTCTTC
TRBJ2-1	-	-	TRBV12-5	CASGLARDRYSYNEQFF	TGTGCTAGTGGTTTGGCACGGGACCGCTACTCCTACAATGAGCAGTTCTTC
TRBJ1-1	-	-	TRBV6-6	CASSYFETNTEAFF	TGTGCCAGCAGTTACTTTGAAACGAACACTGAAGCTTTCTTT
TRBJ2-2	-	-	TRBV6-5	CASSEVMGLFF	TGTGCCAGCAGTGAAGTTATGGGGCTGTTTTTT
TRBJ1-2	-	-	TRBV6-5	CASSYAGPPFWDGYTF	TGTGCCAGCAGTTACGCCGGGCCTCCGTTCTGGGATGGCTACACCTTC
TRBJ2-7	-	TRBD1	TRBV19	CASSDRGHWGEQYF	TGTGCCAGTAGCGACAGGGGGCATTGGGGCGAGCAGTACTTC
TRBJ2-6	-	TRBD1	TRBV19	CASTSGQGSSGANVLTF	TGTGCCAGTACCTCGGGACAGGGTAGTTCTGGGGCCAACGTCCTGACTTTC
TRBJ2-1	once	TRBD2	TRBV30	CAWSSRRLAVLYNEQFF	TGTGCCTGGAGTTCCAGGAGACTAGCGGTTCTCTACAATGAGCAGTTCTTC
TRBJ2-6	-	-	TRBV6-5	CASRGRVGANVLTF	TGTGCCAGCAGAGGCAGGGTTGGGGCCAACGTCCTGACTTTC
TRBJ2-7	-	TRBD1	TRBV5-6	CASGGTGPSYEQYF	TGTGCCAGCGGAGGGACAGGGCCCTCCTACGAGCAGTACTTC
TRBJ2-1	-	TRBD2	TRBV29-1	CSVRRTSESDNEQFF	TGCAGCGTTCGCAGGACTAGCGAGTCAGACAATGAGCAGTTCTTC
TRBJ1-5	-	-	TRBV7-2	CASSLSRGQPQHF	TGTGCCAGCAGCTTATCGCGAGGTCAGCCCCAGCATTTT
TRBJ2-1	-	TRBD2	TRBV2	CASRRTSFLADISYNEQFF	TGTGCCAGCCGTAGGACATCTTTCCTAGCGGACATCTCCTACAATGAGCAGTTCTTC
TRBJ2-5	-	-	TRBV25-1	CASSEFVGGETQYF	TGTGCCAGCAGTGAATTTGTGGGTGGTGAGACCCAGTACTTC
TRBJ2-2	-	TRBD2	TRBV9	CASSVATPASGRTNTGELFF	TGTGCCAGCAGCGTAGCTACTCCCGCTAGCGGGAGGACGAACACCGGGGAGCTGTTTTTT
TRBJ1-1	-	TRBD1	TRBV27	CASSLRGPWDTEAFF	TGTGCCAGCAGTTTAAGGGGGCCCTGGGACACTGAAGCTTTCTTT
TRBJ1-2	once	TRBD1	TRBV5-5	CASSLGTVRANYGYTF	TGTGCCAGCAGCTTAGGGACAGTACGCGCTAACTATGGCTACACCTTC
TRBJ1-2	once	-	TRBV9	CASSVGAGEYGYTF	TGTGCCAGCAGCGTAGGAGCAGGGGAGTATGGCTACACCTTC
TRBJ1-2	-	-	TRBV6-1	CASSSGYGYTF	TGTGCCAGCAGTTCCGGGTATGGCTACACCTTC
TRBJ1-5	-	TRBD1	TRBV19	CASSAGQGSNQPQHF	TGTGCCAGTAGTGCCGGACAGGGCAGCAATCAGCCCCAGCATTTT
TRBJ1-4	-	-	TRBV5-1	CASSVGLGNEKLFF	TGCGCCAGCAGCGTGGGACTCGGAAATGAAAAACTGTTTTTT
TRBJ1-2	-	TRBD1	TRBV6-5	CASTQQGAQGGYTF	TGTGCCAGCACCCAACAGGGGGCGCAGGGAGGCTACACCTTC
TRBJ2-5	-	-	TRBV7-9	CASSVSPQETQYF	TGTGCCAGCAGCGTTAGTCCTCAGGAGACCCAGTACTTC
TRBJ2-1	-	TRBD2	TRBV6-4	CASSAGSGRAYNEQFF	TGTGCCAGCAGTGCCGGTAGCGGGAGGGCCTACAATGAGCAGTTCTTC
TRBJ2-1	-	TRBD1	TRBV11-2	CASSRQGYNEQFF	TGTGCCAGCAGCAGACAGGGGTACAATGAGCAGTTCTTC
TRBJ1-2	-	-	TRBV28	CASSLGDYGYTF	TGTGCCAGCAGTTTAGGGGACTATGGCTACACCTTC
TRBJ1-1	-	-	TRBV21-1	CASSVRTGTKNEAFF	TGTGCCAGCAGCGTGCGAACAGGGACGAAAAATGAAGCTTTCTTT
TRBJ2-3	-	TRBD2	TRBV5-1	CASSLLSGRAGGTDTQYF	TGCGCCAGCAGCTTGCTAAGCGGGAGGGCCGGTGGCACAGATACGCAGTATTTT
TRBJ2-1	-	-	TRBV11-2	CASSPNKGTGSYNEQFF	TGTGCCAGCAGCCCCAACAAGGGGACTGGCTCCTACAATGAGCAGTTCTTC
TRBJ2-1	-	-	TRBV21-1	CASSKEVQGLGLGPYNEQFF	TGTGCCAGCAGCAAAGAGGTCCAGGGTCTGGGACTAGGCCCCTACAATGAGCAGTTCTTC
TRBJ2-3	-	-	TRBV7-9	CASSSGTLTSTDTQYF	TGTGCCAGCAGCTCCGGGACACTGACTAGCACAGATACGCAGTATTTT
TRBJ1-2	-	-	TRBV4-1	CASSQEYGRSGYTF	TGCGCCAGCAGCCAAGAGTATGGAAGAAGTGGCTACACCTTC
TRBJ2-5	-	-	TRBV6-9	CASRYTEETQYF	TGTGCCAGCAGATATACGGAGGAGACCCAGTACTTC
TRBJ2-2	-	-	TRBV9	CASSASAHTGELFF	TGTGCCAGCAGCGCAAGCGCCCACACCGGGGAGCTGTTTTTT
TRBJ2-5	-	-	TRBV11-2	CASSLTLETQYF	TGTGCCAGCAGCTTGACTCTGGAGACCCAGTACTTC
TRBJ2-5	-	TRBD2	TRBV10-3	CAIRPSGRETQYF	TGTGCCATCAGGCCTAGCGGGAGAGAGACCCAGTACTTC
TRBJ2-3	-	TRBD2	TRBV7-9	CASTGLAGFTDTQYF	TGTGCCAGCACCGGACTAGCGGGTTTCACAGATACGCAGTATTTT
TRBJ2-2	-	-	TRBV2	CASSGASGATGELFF	TGTGCCAGCAGTGGTGCGTCAGGGGCCACCGGGGAGCTGTTTTTT
TRBJ2-7	-	TRBD2	TRBV28	CASSDPGLTYEQYF	TGTGCCAGCAGCGACCCGGGACTAACCTACGAGCAGTACTTC
TRBJ2-5	-	-	TRBV5-4	CASSLATAEETQYF	TGTGCCAGCAGCTTGGCCACAGCGGAAGAGACCCAGTACTTC